A selection of T cell receptor beta chains follows, all from one sample in a study of response to subunit inactivated influenza vaccine. Each CDR3 protein gets one entry after TCRdb re-called the RT-PCR reads with MiXCR. There are approximately 480,000 distinct CDR3 sequences in the sample; 9.5% to 13% occur only once, and approximately 12% lies in the top ten. The sequenced sample was PBMCs from blood, obtained roughly 47 days after vaccination. The source of these receptors is a man between 50 and 59 years old who received an inactivated influenza vaccine. The CDR3 runs from the conserved cysteine through the conserved F or W. The D gene is left open where the match is weak. Expanded clones get a size class; other rows say once, few or many, or leave the size out.

clone size	D gene	J gene	V gene	CDR3 protein	CDR3 DNA
NA	NA	TRBJ2-1	TRBV4-3	CASSQEYDSYNEQFF	TGCGCCAGCAGCCAAGAGTACGACAGCTACAATGAGCAGTTCTTC
few	NA	TRBJ1-1	TRBV27	CASSFLASPGVEAFF	TGTGCCAGCAGTTTTTTGGCCTCCCCGGGCGTTGAAGCTTTCTTT
NA	TRBD2	TRBJ2-3	TRBV12-3/TRBV12-4	CASSPGTRDTQYF	TGTGCCAGCAGCCCCGGGACTAGGGATACGCAGTATTTT
NA	TRBD2	TRBJ2-5	TRBV7-9	CASSLLGGRAEETQYF	TGTGCCAGCAGCTTACTTGGCGGGAGGGCCGAGGAGACCCAGTACTTC
few	TRBD1	TRBJ2-3	TRBV7-9	CASSPGQGYTDTQYF	TGTGCCAGCAGCCCGGGACAGGGGTACACAGATACGCAGTATTTT
few	NA	TRBJ2-7	TRBV14	CASTPGRPPYEQYF	TGTGCCAGCACGCCAGGGAGACCCCCCTACGAGCAGTACTTC
many	TRBD1	TRBJ2-7	TRBV20-1	CSARKGGQASYEQYF	TGCAGTGCCCGCAAGGGCGGACAGGCCTCCTACGAGCAGTACTTC
few	TRBD1	TRBJ2-5	TRBV29-1	CSVERWGQGYQETQYF	TGCAGCGTTGAAAGGTGGGGACAGGGATACCAAGAGACCCAGTACTTC
NA	NA	TRBJ2-1	TRBV20-1	CSAVQGRSYNEQFF	TGCAGTGCCGTACAGGGAAGGTCCTACAATGAGCAGTTCTTC
NA	NA	TRBJ2-3	TRBV9	CASSPRGTPASTDTQSF	TGTGCCAGCAGCCCCCGAGGGACCCCCGCCAGCACAGATACGCAGTCTTTT
NA	TRBD1	TRBJ2-2	TRBV2	CASKRDSTGELFF	TGTGCCAGCAAAAGGGACAGCACCGGGGAGCTGTTTTTT
NA	NA	TRBJ1-5	TRBV12-3/TRBV12-4	CASSLAAVRQPQHF	TGTGCCAGCAGTTTGGCGGCAGTCCGTCAGCCCCAGCATTTT
few	NA	TRBJ1-1	TRBV20-1	CSAKLSLDTEAFF	TGCAGTGCTAAGTTATCGCTGGACACTGAAGCTTTCTTT
NA	TRBD1	TRBJ2-6	TRBV11-2	CASSYLTGSDSGANVLTF	TGTGCCAGCAGCTACCTGACAGGGAGCGACTCTGGGGCCAACGTCCTGACTTTC
many	NA	TRBJ2-7	TRBV5-5	CASSLDRGTSYEQYF	TGTGCCAGCAGCTTGGATCGGGGAACTTCCTACGAGCAGTACTTC
once	NA	TRBJ1-2	TRBV6-2/TRBV6-3	CASSKTDRPRATF	TGTGCCAGCAGTAAGACCGATCGGCCAAGGGCCACCTTC
few	NA	TRBJ1-2	TRBV12-3/TRBV12-4	CASSSTGIGGYTF	TGTGCCAGCAGTTCTACAGGAATTGGAGGCTACACCTTC
many	TRBD1	TRBJ2-5	TRBV7-9	CASSSDRGGKTQYF	TGTGCCAGCAGCTCGGACAGGGGAGGAAAGACCCAGTACTTC
few	NA	TRBJ2-7	TRBV20-1	CSASRTPTYEQYF	TGCAGTGCTTCCCGGACACCAACCTACGAGCAGTACTTC
NA	TRBD1	TRBJ1-2	TRBV11-1	CASSLPGDGTGGFLHGYTF	TGTGCCAGCAGCTTACCGGGGGACGGGACAGGGGGCTTTCTGCATGGCTACACCTTC
NA	NA	TRBJ2-1	TRBV20-1	CSARERTISFNEQFF	TGCAGTGCTAGGGAACGGACTATCAGTTTCAATGAGCAGTTCTTC
many	NA	TRBJ2-3	TRBV12-3/TRBV12-4	CASSWGPRTDTQYF	TGTGCCAGCAGTTGGGGGCCCCGCACAGATACGCAGTATTTT
many	NA	TRBJ1-2	TRBV9	CASSAHNYGYTF	TGTGCCAGCAGCGCGCACAACTATGGCTACACCTTC
NA	TRBD1	TRBJ2-5	TRBV11-2	CASSLVRLTGGASSETQYF	TGTGCCAGCAGCTTAGTTAGGTTGACAGGGGGCGCGAGCTCAGAGACCCAGTACTTC
NA	NA	TRBJ2-4	TRBV25-1	CASSGGTDIQYF	TGTGCCAGCAGTGGGGGTACAGACATTCAGTACTTC
NA	TRBD2	TRBJ2-7	TRBV11-2	CASSNRDYGRLLYF	TGTGCCAGCAGCAACCGGGACTACGGCCGTCTACTGTACTTC
few	NA	TRBJ2-1	TRBV11-1	CASSLDFPNEQFF	TGTGCCAGCAGCTTAGACTTCCCCAATGAGCAGTTCTTC
few	NA	TRBJ2-3	TRBV29-1	CSLKDRSNTDTQYF	TGCAGCCTCAAAGACAGGTCAAACACAGATACGCAGTATTTT
NA	NA	TRBJ1-1	TRBV12-3/TRBV12-4	CASSLNRRTEAFF	TGTGCCAGCAGTTTAAACAGGCGGACTGAAGCTTTCTTT
NA	TRBD2	TRBJ2-1	TRBV4-3	CASSLGTSPYNEQFF	TGCGCCAGCAGCCTAGGGACTAGCCCCTACAATGAGCAGTTCTTC
few	TRBD2	TRBJ2-7	TRBV20-1	CSARPSGRGNEQYF	TGCAGTGCTAGACCTAGCGGGAGGGGGAACGAGCAGTACTTC
NA	NA	TRBJ1-1	TRBV5-5	CASSLGRGVNTEAFF	TGTGCCAGCAGCTTGGGTCGGGGGGTGAACACTGAAGCTTTCTTT
NA	NA	TRBJ1-1	TRBV5-5	CASSGRSEDTEAFF	TGTGCCAGCAGTGGAAGGTCGGAGGACACTGAAGCTTTCTTT
many	NA	TRBJ1-5	TRBV15	CATSRDGYATVNQPQHF	TGTGCCACCAGCAGAGATGGTTATGCGACAGTCAATCAGCCCCAGCATTTT
many	NA	TRBJ2-3	TRBV11-2	CASSLPGRTDTQYF	TGTGCCAGCAGCCTCCCGGGCCGTACAGATACGCAGTATTTT
few	TRBD2	TRBJ2-3	TRBV27	CASRLTPGLAGDSRTDTQYF	TGTGCCAGCAGACTCACCCCGGGACTAGCGGGAGATAGCCGAACAGATACGCAGTATTTT
NA	TRBD1	TRBJ2-3	TRBV9	CASSVAPDRGDTQYF	TGTGCCAGCAGCGTAGCCCCTGACAGGGGGGATACGCAGTATTTT
few	NA	TRBJ1-4	TRBV7-8	CASSLGPSGEKLFF	TGTGCCAGCAGCTTGGGGCCCTCGGGGGAAAAACTGTTTTTT
many	NA	TRBJ2-7	TRBV10-3	CAIRAEGYEQYF	TGTGCCATCAGGGCGGAAGGGTACGAGCAGTACTTC
many	NA	TRBJ1-5	TRBV10-3	CAISKNPEQPQHF	TGTGCCATCAGTAAAAACCCGGAGCAGCCCCAGCATTTT
few	NA	TRBJ1-5	TRBV28	CASRGRYSNQPQHF	TGTGCCAGCAGGGGCCGGTATAGCAATCAGCCCCAGCATTTT
many	NA	TRBJ2-2	TRBV20-1	CSYLGLNTGELFF	TGCAGTTACCTAGGCCTTAACACCGGGGAGCTGTTTTTT
few	TRBD2	TRBJ2-3	TRBV4-3	CASSQPGLAGDTQYF	TGCGCCAGCAGCCAGCCGGGACTAGCGGGAGATACGCAGTATTTT
NA	TRBD1	TRBJ2-5	TRBV5-1	CASSAGQGARETQYF	TGCGCCAGCAGCGCGGGACAGGGGGCTCGAGAGACCCAGTACTTC
many	TRBD2	TRBJ2-7	TRBV6-2/TRBV6-3	CASSYRLASYEQYF	TGTGCCAGCAGTTACCGACTAGCCTCCTACGAGCAGTACTTC
few	NA	TRBJ2-7	TRBV20-1	CSARDPANYEQYF	TGCAGTGCTAGAGACCCTGCCAACTACGAGCAGTACTTC
few	TRBD1	TRBJ1-1	TRBV29-1	CGTGQNTEAFF	TGCGGGACAGGGCAAAACACTGAAGCTTTCTTT
NA	TRBD1	TRBJ2-3	TRBV30	CAWTDQADRVTYTQYF	TGTGCCTGGACGGACCAAGCCGACAGGGTTACTTATACGCAGTATTTT
NA	NA	TRBJ2-3	TRBV7-8	CASRRVPGASSTDTQYF	TGTGCCAGCAGGCGGGTACCGGGGGCAAGTAGCACAGATACGCAGTATTTT
NA	TRBD1	TRBJ1-2	TRBV28	CASSSTRGQGAYGYTF	TGTGCCAGCAGTTCAACCCGGGGACAGGGGGCCTATGGCTACACCTTC